This TCR beta chain was captured in a study of blood T cell repertoires in COVID-19. On the study more broadly: Samples taken during acute and convalescent COVID-19 were collected in the United States, Italy and Spain. PBMCs, B-cell-depleted T cells, or T cells were the source of the cDNA or gDNA that made up the material.

Trimming cost V 4 bases and J 0 bases; bases outside gene matches: 13. The CDR3 is made up of 18 amino acids. Germline V CDR1 and CDR2: MGHRA, YSYEKL. The authors' processing: Reference gene primer amplification gave nucleated cell count estimates. Sequenced by immunoSEQ multiplex PCR; TCRdb stores in-frame clones only, minus some. The V and J calls and clone size are taken from that table; D and trimming were inferred from the DNA. Among 400,000 to 550,000 clones listed, around nine tenths were seen once. Sequencing input: peripheral blood. This chain uses TRBV4-1 with TRBJ2-7; 9 bases match TRBD1. This sequence was found in a woman in her thirties with acute or convalescent COVID-19. The CDR3: CASSRGQGREGSSYEQYF. CDR3 in DNA: TGCGCCAGCAGCCGGGGACAGGGAAGGGAGGGATCCTCCTACGAGCAGTACTTC.